This T cell receptor (beta chain) was identified in a study of identical twins. Study findings and constraints: Within cord blood, abundant beta clonotypes carried fewer insertions, but memory repertoires showed no such trend. There was more out-of-frame TCR alpha sharing in monozygotic twins than models estimated.

Each CDR3 protein gets one entry after TCRdb re-called the 5' RACE reads with MiXCR. The data hold about 480,000 distinct CDR3 sequences, with approximately 15% observed a single time. This clonotype turned up a few times. Its specificity is not known. Germline V gene sequence: CDR1 KGHDR, CDR2 SFDVKD. There are 11 residues in the CDR3. Deletions cut 9 bases from V and 10 bases from J, with 15 bases between. The sample was also reused in another study, on yellow fever vaccine responses in identical twins.

The specimen sequenced was CD4+ T cells sorted from blood. The receptor was derived from a woman between 18 and 29 years old in good health. The rearrangement uses TRBV24-1 and TRBJ2-7; tentative D call: TRBD2 (6 bases). CDR3 sequence: CATGEDRTQYF. CDR3 bases: TGTGCCACCGGGGAGGATCGAACACAGTACTTC.